The entry that follows covers one TCR beta chain sequence. The data were obtained in a study of CD8+ T cells in alopecia areata. Sequencing templates came from extracted RNA that was reverse transcribed into cDNA. The repertoire was sequenced with immunoSEQ multiplex PCR; TCRdb's copy has only in-frame clones and lacks some. The sample includes about 200,000 clones, roughly 56% of them seen just once. V lost 4 bases to trimming and J lost 10 bases, with 17 bases between them. CDR1 and CDR2 from the germline V gene are SGDLS and YYNGEE. The CDR3 has 13 amino acids. The sequenced material came from CD8+ T cells sorted from blood. This chain joins TRBV9 and TRBJ1-1, with D hard to call. The receptor was isolated from a human donor in good health. Here the CDR3 reads CASSPAGSTPAFF. CDR3 DNA sequence: TGTGCCAGCAGCCCCGCGGGGTCCACCCCAGCTTTCTTT.